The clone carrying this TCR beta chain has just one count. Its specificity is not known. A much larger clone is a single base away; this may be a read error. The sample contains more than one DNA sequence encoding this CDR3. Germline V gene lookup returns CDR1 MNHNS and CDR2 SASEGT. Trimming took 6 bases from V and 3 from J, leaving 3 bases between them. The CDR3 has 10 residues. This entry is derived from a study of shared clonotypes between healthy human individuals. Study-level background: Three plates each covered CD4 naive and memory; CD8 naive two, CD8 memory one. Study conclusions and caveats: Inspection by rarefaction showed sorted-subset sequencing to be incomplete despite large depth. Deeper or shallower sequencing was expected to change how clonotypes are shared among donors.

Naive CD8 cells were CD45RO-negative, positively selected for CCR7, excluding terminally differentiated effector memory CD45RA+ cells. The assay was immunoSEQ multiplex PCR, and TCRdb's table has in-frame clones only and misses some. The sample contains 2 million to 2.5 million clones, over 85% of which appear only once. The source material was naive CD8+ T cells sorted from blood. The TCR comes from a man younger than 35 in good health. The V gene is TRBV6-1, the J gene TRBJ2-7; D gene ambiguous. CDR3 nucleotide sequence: TGTGCCAGCAGAGACTACGAGCAGTACTTC. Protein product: CASRDYEQYF.